This entry lists 26 T cell receptor beta chains sequenced from one sample in a study of blood T cell repertoires in COVID-19. The assay was immunoSEQ multiplex PCR, and TCRdb's table has in-frame clones only and misses some. Here the sample spans roughly 68,000 clones, just under 90% being singletons. The specimen sequenced was peripheral blood. The origin of the receptors is an elderly woman with active COVID-19.

The chain uses TRBV3-1 (or the pseudogene TRBV3-2) and TRBJ2-2, with 7 positions matching TRBD2. V lost 4 bases to trimming and J lost 5 bases; unmatched junction nucleotides: 10. Germline CDR1 is LGHDT and CDR2 is YNNKEL (reference sequence). The CDR3 spans 16 residues. CDR3 sequence (DNA): TGTGCCAGCAGCCCCCCAATCGGGACTAAGACCGGGGAGCTGTTTTTT. This translates into CASSPPIGTKTGELFF.

The chain recombines TRBV18 with TRBJ1-2; maybe TRBD1 (5 bases). The CDR3 contains 15 residues. Trimming shortened V by 3 bases and J by 4 bases, and 15 bases separated the two germline ends. Looked up from germline, CDR1 is KGHSH and CDR2 is LQKENI. DNA of the CDR3: TGTGCCAGCTCACCCGGGTCCAGGGAGGGCTATGGCTACACCTTC. It is translated as CASSPGSREGYGYTF.

The rearrangement links TRBV16 to TRBJ2-7; D is possibly TRBD2 (5 bases). The V end lost 2 bases, the J end lost 3 bases, and 14 bases lay between the germline ends. CDR1 and CDR2 from the germline V gene are KGHSY and FQNENV. The length of the CDR3 is 15 residues. DNA for the CDR3: TGTGCCAGCAGCCAAGGGCTAGCCCGGGTCTACGAGCAGTACTTC. Amino acids: CASSQGLARVYEQYF.

This chain joins TRBV7-2 and TRBJ2-5; TRBD2 matches 8 bases. The CDR3 extends over 14 amino acids. With V trimmed by 3 bases and J by 5 bases, 5 bases remained unmatched. Germline CDR1 is SGHTA and CDR2 is FQGNSA. For the CDR3, the DNA is TGTGCCAGCAGCTTTCGGACTAGCCGCGAGACCCAGTACTTC. As protein: CASSFRTSRETQYF.

The chain links TRBV20-1 to TRBJ2-2; TRBD2 matches 7 bases. Germline trimming cut 3 bases from V and 0 bases from J; bases unmatched to any gene: 7. The germline V gene encodes CDR1 DFQATT and CDR2 SNEGSKA (reference sequence). CDR3 length: 16 residues. Here the CDR3 DNA reads TGCAGTGCTAGTGTGGGAGGGCCTCCGAACACCGGGGAGCTGTTTTTT. Translated, it gives CSASVGGPPNTGELFF.

V is TRBV6-5 and J is TRBJ2-1; D is possibly TRBD2 (6 bases). Germline V gene lookup returns CDR1 MNHEY and CDR2 SVGAGI. CDR3 length: 13 residues. V was cut by 6 bases and J by 8 bases, with 14 bases left in between. CDR3 nucleotide sequence: TGTGCCAGCAGGCCTGGCGGGGTGGATGAGCAGTTCTTC. Protein: CASRPGGVDEQFF.

The genes are TRBV5-1 and TRBJ2-5, with D maybe TRBD1 (6 bases). Trimming took 1 base from V and 0 from J, leaving 7 bases between them. The CDR3 contains 14 residues. Germline CDR1 is SGHRS and CDR2 is YFSETQ. The CDR3 protein is CASSLRTDQETQYF. For the CDR3, the DNA is TGCGCCAGCAGCTTGAGGACAGACCAAGAGACCCAGTACTTC.

This clone turned up a few times. V gene TRBV4-3 combines with J gene TRBJ2-7, with a tentative D call TRBD1 (6 bases). Germline V CDR1 and CDR2: LGHNA, YSLEER. V lost 4 bases to trimming and J lost 3 bases, with 16 bases between them. The CDR3 extends over 15 amino acids. The chain's CDR3 is CASSRLGTQSYEQYF. In DNA, the CDR3 is TGCGCCAGCAGCCGACTCGGGACACAAAGCTACGAGCAGTACTTC.

The V and J genes are TRBV30 and TRBJ1-1, with TRBD1 as a possible D gene (5 bases). Deletions cut 5 bases from V and 1 base from J, with 11 bases between. Germline V CDR1 and CDR2: GTSNPN, SVGIG (reference sequence). This CDR3 contains 13 residues. The DNA for the CDR3 is TGTGCCTGGCTTCGGGGGAGGAACACTGAAGCTTTCTTT. Amino acids: CAWLRGRNTEAFF.

The rearrangement uses TRBV29-1 and TRBJ2-1; 10 positions agree with TRBD2. From germline, CDR1 is SQVTM and CDR2 ANQGSEA. The CDR3 runs to 13 residues. V trimming: 5 bases; J trimming: 5 bases; junction bases outside the gene matches: 3. The CDR3 region has the DNA TGCAGCGTTAGGACTAGCGGTAACAATGAGCAGTTCTTC. Amino acids: CSVRTSGNNEQFF.

The V gene is TRBV27, the J gene TRBJ2-3; TRBD2 might be the D (5 bases). Trimming took off 5 bases at V and 3 bases at J, with 12 bases between the two ends. Germline CDR1 MNHEY, CDR2 SMNVEV (reference sequence). The CDR3 loop spans 14 amino acids. DNA of the CDR3: TGTGCCAGCAGTCCGGGGTTATTTACAGATACGCAGTATTTT. Its translation: CASSPGLFTDTQYF.

The rearrangement links TRBV5-1 to TRBJ1-2; D might be TRBD1 (5 bases). There are 15 residues in the CDR3. Germline V gives CDR1 SGHRS, CDR2 YFSETQ. V was shortened by 0 bases and J by 3 bases, with 12 bases between the two germline ends. The CDR3 loop reads CASSLAFGGDYGYTF. For the CDR3, the DNA is TGCGCCAGCAGCTTGGCCTTCGGGGGAGACTATGGCTACACCTTC.

The V gene is TRBV11-2, the J gene TRBJ2-1, with D perhaps matching TRBD2 (7 bases). The CDR3 loop spans 15 amino acids. The germline V gene encodes CDR1 SGHAT and CDR2 FQNNGV. The ends were cut back, 5 bases at V and 1 base at J, with 12 bases in the middle. The CDR3 DNA reads TGTGCCAGCAGCGGAAGGGGGGGGTCCTACAATGAGCAGTTCTTC. It yields the protein CASSGRGGSYNEQFF.

The chain joins TRBV4-2 to TRBJ2-7; 7 bases line up with TRBD1. Looked up from germline, CDR1 is LGHNA and CDR2 is YNFKEQ. J gave up 2 bases and V 5 bases, and 21 bases lay outside the gene matches. The CDR3 sequence is 19 residues long. The CDR3 region has the DNA TGTGCCAGCAGCGAACGGCGAGGGGGCGCGAGCGGAGCGGCCTACGAGCAGTACTTC. Protein sequence: CASSERRGGASGAAYEQYF.

V and J are TRBV19 and TRBJ2-3; 8 nucleotides match TRBD2. V lost 0 bases, J lost 2 bases, and 7 bases stayed unmatched. The CDR3 extends over 17 amino acids. Germline V gene lookup returns CDR1 LNHDA and CDR2 SQIVND (reference sequence). CDR3 residues: CASSIDQTSDNTDTQYF. In nucleotides, the CDR3 is TGTGCCAGTAGTATAGACCAGACTAGCGACAACACAGATACGCAGTATTTT.

A note on this clone: One end of the junction does not line up with germline, which may come from a read error. This chain links TRBV12-3 or TRBV12-4 with TRBJ1-6, with 7 nucleotides matching TRBD1. This CDR3 spans 13 amino acids. CDR3 sequence: CASSKGANSPLHF. CDR3 coding DNA: TGTGCGAGCAGTAAGGGGGCTAATTCACCCCTCCACTTT.

V gene TRBV20-1 combines with J gene TRBJ2-4, with 7 bases lining up with TRBD1. V was pared by 6 bases and J by 9 bases, with 5 bases of the junction left unmatched. The CDR3 totals 11 residues. The germline gives CDR1 DFQATT, CDR2 SNEGSKA (reference sequence). Here the CDR3 DNA reads TGCAGTGCCAAGACAGGGCCCATTCAGTACTTC. It codes for CSAKTGPIQYF.

The chain joins TRBV5-1 to TRBJ2-7, with D perhaps matching TRBD1 (6 bases). The CDR3 is made up of 14 amino acids. Germline V gene data show CDR1 as SGHRS and CDR2 as YFSETQ. Trimming removed 3 bases from V and 0 bases from J, with 10 bases in between. This CDR3 reads CASSSDSYSYEQYF. In DNA, the CDR3 is TGCGCCAGCAGCTCGGACAGTTACTCCTACGAGCAGTACTTC.

The chain couples TRBV5-6 to TRBJ2-1, with 7 nucleotides matching TRBD2. V gave up 3 bases and J gave up 4 bases; unmatched junction bases: 19. This CDR3 has 19 residues. Germline V gene data show CDR1 as SGHDT and CDR2 as YYEEEE. CDR3 sequence: CASSSAGSHWLAAYNEQFF. In nucleotides, the CDR3 is TGTGCCAGCAGCTCGGCCGGGTCCCACTGGCTAGCGGCTTACAATGAGCAGTTCTTC.

Only a few counts were recorded for this clone. This chain joins TRBV15 and TRBJ2-7, with 7 bases identical to TRBD1. This CDR3 contains 12 residues. CDR1 and CDR2 (germline): LNHNV, YYDKDF (reference sequence). Losses at the gene ends were 7 bases for V and 5 bases for J; bases not matched to a gene: 5. The CDR3 coding sequence is TGTGCCACCAAGTCAGGGGGAGACGAGCAGTACTTC. Protein sequence: CATKSGGDEQYF.

The chain uses TRBV6-2 or TRBV6-3 and TRBJ2-7, with 8 bases fitting TRBD1. The CDR3 has 15 amino acids. Trimming removed 1 base from V and 0 bases from J; junction bases left unmatched: 2. From germline, CDR1 is MNHEY and CDR2 SVGEGT. In DNA form, the CDR3 reads TGTGCCAGCAGTTACTTGACAGGGGTCTCCTACGAGCAGTACTTC. Protein sequence: CASSYLTGVSYEQYF.

The chain employs TRBV7-2 and TRBJ2-6, with D unresolved. Trimming took 2 bases from V and 9 from J, leaving 8 bases between them. Germline values: CDR1 SGHTA, CDR2 FQGNSA. The CDR3 length is 13 residues. CDR3 coding DNA: TGTGCCAGCAGCTTACGACACGACAACGTCCTGACTTTC. Translated, it gives CASSLRHDNVLTF.

The chain couples TRBV4-1 to TRBJ1-2, with 7 bases lining up with TRBD1. The CDR3 covers 15 residues. Trimming at V came to 0 bases and at J to 2 bases, leaving 3 bases not matched to a gene. Per the germline V gene, CDR1 is MGHRA and CDR2 is YSYEKL. The CDR3 region is CASSQDRGINYGYTF. The CDR3 DNA reads TGCGCCAGCAGCCAAGACAGGGGGATAAACTATGGCTACACCTTC.

The chain uses TRBV6-2 or TRBV6-3 and TRBJ1-2, with D possibly matching TRBD1 (5 bases). The CDR3 spans 15 residues. V lost 4 bases to trimming and J lost 5 bases, with 17 bases between them. The germline V gene encodes CDR1 MNHEY and CDR2 SVGEGT. CDR3 residues: CASSSIRPGWYGYTF. The CDR3 region has the DNA TGTGCCAGCAGTTCCATCCGCCCAGGGTGGTATGGCTACACCTTC.

CDR3 protein: CASSGRVEGDTEAFF. As DNA, the CDR3 is TGTGCCAGCAGTGGCCGAGTAGAGGGAGACACTGAAGCTTTCTTT. V usage is TRBV6-6 and J usage is TRBJ1-1; D is undetermined. V was trimmed by 5 bases and J by 3 bases, leaving 16 bases between them. The CDR3 is 15 amino acids. The V gene's germline CDR1 is MNHNY and CDR2 SVGAGI (reference sequence).

In this sample, this clone turned up once. The chain combines TRBV10-3 with TRBJ1-2; unclear D gene. Trimming pared 1 base from V and 5 bases from J, leaving 8 bases between. This CDR3 has 13 amino acids. Germline V gene sequence: CDR1 ENHRY, CDR2 SYGVKD. The CDR3 spells CAISEWAEYGYTF. CDR3 coding DNA: TGTGCCATCAGTGAGTGGGCAGAATATGGCTACACCTTC.